A selection of T cell receptor beta chains follows, all from one sample in a study of shared clonotypes between healthy human individuals. Using immunoSEQ multiplex PCR, the repertoire was profiled, and TCRdb retains in-frame clones only, with some absent. Among a few million clones, approximately 93% were seen once, and the ten largest hold 0.39%. Specimen: naive CD4+ T cells from PBMCs. These receptor sequences come from a man between 18 and 35 years old in good health. Some clones in this sample may be carry-over from other donors' samples. Each CDR3 is given with its conserved first and last residue. The D gene is left open where the match is weak. Clone size is stated in some rows and not others, as once, few, many or a class when expanded.

-	TRBV5-1	-	TRBJ2-5	CASSLDQLGETQYF	TGCGCCAGCAGCTTGGATCAGCTCGGAGAGACCCAGTACTTC
-	TRBV21-1	-	TRBJ1-2	CASNPSGRVTDGYTF	TGTGCCAGCAATCCTTCGGGGCGGGTGACAGATGGCTACACCTTC
TRBD1	TRBV11-3	once	TRBJ2-2	CASSFGDRGANTGELFF	TGTGCCAGCAGCTTCGGTGACAGGGGGGCGAACACCGGGGAGCTGTTTTTT
-	TRBV28	-	TRBJ2-1	CASSRPGGFSYNEQFF	TGTGCCAGCAGTCGCCCCGGGGGCTTCTCCTACAATGAGCAGTTCTTC
TRBD2	TRBV7-2	-	TRBJ2-6	CASSLTGGAGANVLTF	TGTGCCAGCAGCTTAACGGGAGGAGCGGGGGCCAACGTCCTGACTTTC
-	TRBV19	-	TRBJ2-1	CASSPRETNEQFF	TGTGCCAGTAGTCCAAGGGAAACCAATGAGCAGTTCTTC
-	TRBV18	-	TRBJ2-5	CASSQGPKPFGAQYF	TGTGCCAGCTCACAGGGGCCGAAACCCTTTGGGGCCCAGTACTTC
-	TRBV9	once	TRBJ2-7	CASSVDAGGSPYEQYF	TGTGCCAGCAGCGTAGATGCAGGTGGGTCCCCCTACGAGCAGTACTTC
TRBD2	TRBV5-1	-	TRBJ2-1	CASSLFLAGGDEQFF	TGCGCCAGCAGCTTGTTTCTAGCGGGAGGAGATGAGCAGTTCTTC
-	TRBV6-4	once	TRBJ2-1	CASSEGTSSEQFF	TGTGCCAGCAGTGAAGGCACCAGCAGCGAGCAGTTCTTC